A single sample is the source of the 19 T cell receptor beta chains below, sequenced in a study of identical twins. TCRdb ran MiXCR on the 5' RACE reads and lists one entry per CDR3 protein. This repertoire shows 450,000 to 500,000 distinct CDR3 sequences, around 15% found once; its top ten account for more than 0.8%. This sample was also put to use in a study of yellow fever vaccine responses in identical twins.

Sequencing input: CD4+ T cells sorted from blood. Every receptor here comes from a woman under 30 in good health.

CDR3 in DNA: TGTGCCAGCAGCCAGGACCGTTATTCGCAGTACTTC. Its protein product is CASSQDRYSQYF. This sequence joins TRBV3-1 and TRBJ2-7; no clear D. V was trimmed by 3 bases and J by 9 bases, leaving 12 bases between them. The CDR3 is 12 residues long. From germline, CDR1 is LGHDT and CDR2 YNNKEL (reference sequence).

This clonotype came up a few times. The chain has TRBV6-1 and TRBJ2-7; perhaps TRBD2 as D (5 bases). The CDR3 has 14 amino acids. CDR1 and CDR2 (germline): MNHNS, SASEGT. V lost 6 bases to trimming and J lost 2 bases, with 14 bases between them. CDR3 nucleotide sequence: TGTGCCAGCAGGGACGCAGCGGTTCCCTACGAGCAGTACTTC. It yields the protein CASRDAAVPYEQYF.

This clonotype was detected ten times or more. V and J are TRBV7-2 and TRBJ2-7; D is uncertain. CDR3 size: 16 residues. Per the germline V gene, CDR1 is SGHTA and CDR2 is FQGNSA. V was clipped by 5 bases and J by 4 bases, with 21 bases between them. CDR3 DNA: TGTGCCAGCAGCCCCACGTCCGGACGATCACCGTACGAGCAGTACTTC. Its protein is CASSPTSGRSPYEQYF.

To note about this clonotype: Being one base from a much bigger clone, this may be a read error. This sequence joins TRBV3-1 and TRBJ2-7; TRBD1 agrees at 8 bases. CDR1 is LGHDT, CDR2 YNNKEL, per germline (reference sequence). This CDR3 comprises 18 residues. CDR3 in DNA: TGTGCCTGCAGCCAAGCTTCCGGGACAGGTTCGCTTCCCTACGAGCAGTACTTC. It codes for CACSQASGTGSLPYEQYF.

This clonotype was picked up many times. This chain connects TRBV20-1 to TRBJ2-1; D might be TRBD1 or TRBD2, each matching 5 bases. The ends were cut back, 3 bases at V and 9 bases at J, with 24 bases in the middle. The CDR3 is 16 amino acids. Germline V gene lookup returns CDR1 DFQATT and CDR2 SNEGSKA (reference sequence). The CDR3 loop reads CSASKFGAGNSGEQFF. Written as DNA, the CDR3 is TGCAGTGCTAGCAAGTTTGGGGCGGGTAATTCGGGTGAGCAGTTCTTC.

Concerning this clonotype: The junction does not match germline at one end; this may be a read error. CDR3 region: CCASPTGTSVYNEQFF. The CDR3 DNA sequence: TGCTGTGCTAGTCCTACCGGGACTAGCGTCTACAATGAGCAGTTCTTC. This chain connects TRBV20-1 to TRBJ2-1; 10 nucleotides agree with TRBD2. Germline values: CDR1 DFQATT, CDR2 SNEGSKA (reference sequence). The CDR3 loop spans 16 amino acids.

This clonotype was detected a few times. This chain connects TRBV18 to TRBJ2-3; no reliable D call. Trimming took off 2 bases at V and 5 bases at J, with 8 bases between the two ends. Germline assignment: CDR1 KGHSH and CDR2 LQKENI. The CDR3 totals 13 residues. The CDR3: CASSPSLVDTQYF. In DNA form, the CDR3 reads TGTGCCAGCTCACCATCGCTCGTAGATACGCAGTATTTT.

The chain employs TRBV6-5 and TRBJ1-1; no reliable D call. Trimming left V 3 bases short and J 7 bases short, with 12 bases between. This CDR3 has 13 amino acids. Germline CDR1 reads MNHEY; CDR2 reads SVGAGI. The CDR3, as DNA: TGTGCCAGCAGTTATGTCAGGAGCGGTGAAGCTTTCTTT. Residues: CASSYVRSGEAFF.

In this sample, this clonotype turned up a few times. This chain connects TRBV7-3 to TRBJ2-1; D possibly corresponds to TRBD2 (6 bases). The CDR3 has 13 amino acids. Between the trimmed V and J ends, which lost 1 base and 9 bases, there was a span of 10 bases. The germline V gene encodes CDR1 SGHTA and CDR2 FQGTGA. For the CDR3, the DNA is TGTGCCAGCAGCTTAAGCGGGGATACTGAGCAGTTCTTC. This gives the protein CASSLSGDTEQFF.

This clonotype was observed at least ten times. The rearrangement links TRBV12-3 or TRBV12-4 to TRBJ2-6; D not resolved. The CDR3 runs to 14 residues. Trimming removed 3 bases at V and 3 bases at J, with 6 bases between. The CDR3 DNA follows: TGTGCCAGCAGTTTGACGGGTGGGGCCAACGTCCTGACTTTC. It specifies CASSLTGGANVLTF.

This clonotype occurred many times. The chain's CDR3 is CASSQAAGRNTEAFF. The CDR3 nucleotides are TGTGCCAGCAGCCAAGCGGCAGGGAGGAACACTGAAGCTTTCTTT. The rearrangement uses TRBV3-1 and TRBJ1-1, with D tentatively TRBD1 (5 bases). Between the trimmed V and J ends, which lost 1 base and 1 base, there was a span of 10 bases. The CDR3 extends over 15 amino acids. Germline V gene data show CDR1 as LGHDT and CDR2 as YNNKEL (reference sequence).

CDR3 sequence: CSVLTLAGGHLTYNEQFF. The CDR3 DNA is TGCAGTGTTCTCACACTAGCGGGAGGACATTTGACCTACAATGAGCAGTTCTTC. This sequence joins TRBV20-1 and TRBJ2-1; 12 bases map to TRBD2. The CDR3 has 18 residues. V trimming: 7 bases; J trimming: 2 bases; junction bases outside the gene matches: 15. Germline V lookup: CDR1 DFQATT, CDR2 SNEGSKA (reference sequence).

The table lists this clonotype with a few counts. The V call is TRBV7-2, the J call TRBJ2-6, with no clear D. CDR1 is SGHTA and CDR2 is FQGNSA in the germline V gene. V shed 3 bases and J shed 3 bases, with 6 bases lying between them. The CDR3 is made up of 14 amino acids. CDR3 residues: CASSFPGGANVLTF. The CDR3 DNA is TGTGCCAGCAGCTTCCCAGGTGGGGCCAACGTCCTGACTTTC.

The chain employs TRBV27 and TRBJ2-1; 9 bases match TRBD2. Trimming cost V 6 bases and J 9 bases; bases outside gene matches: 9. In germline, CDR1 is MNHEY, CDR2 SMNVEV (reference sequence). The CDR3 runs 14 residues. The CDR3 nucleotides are TGTGCCAGCAGGGGTAGCGGGAGTTTAGGTGAGCAGTTCTTC. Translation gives CASRGSGSLGEQFF.

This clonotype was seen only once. DNA for the CDR3: TGTGCCAGCAGCCGAGGGACCGAAAGAGACAATGAGCAGTTCTTC. As protein: CASSRGTERDNEQFF. The V gene is TRBV6-1, the J gene TRBJ2-1; perhaps D is TRBD1 or TRBD2 (5 bases each). Trimming cost V 6 bases and J 5 bases, with 17 bases left between them. From germline, CDR1 is MNHNS and CDR2 SASEGT. This CDR3 spans 15 amino acids.

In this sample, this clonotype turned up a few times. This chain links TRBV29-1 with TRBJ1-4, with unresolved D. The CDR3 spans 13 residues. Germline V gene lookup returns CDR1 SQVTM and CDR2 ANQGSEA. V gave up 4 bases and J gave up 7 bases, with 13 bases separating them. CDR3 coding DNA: TGCAGCGTTGTAGAGGGTGCCAGTGAAAAACTGTTTTTT. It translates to CSVVEGASEKLFF.

CDR3 sequence: CASSSGTLQYEQYF. The CDR3 DNA reads TGTGCCAGCAGTTCCGGGACGCTCCAATACGAGCAGTACTTC. V usage is TRBV12-3 or TRBV12-4 and J usage is TRBJ2-7; the D gene could be TRBD1 or TRBD2 (5 bases each). The CDR3 has 14 amino acids. V shed 4 bases and J shed 4 bases, with 14 bases lying between them.

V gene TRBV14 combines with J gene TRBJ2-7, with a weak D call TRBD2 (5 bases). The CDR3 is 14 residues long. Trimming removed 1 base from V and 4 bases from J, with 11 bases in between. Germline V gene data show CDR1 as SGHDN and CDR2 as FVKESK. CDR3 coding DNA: TGTGCCAGCAGCCAAGTGAGGGTCATATACGAGCAGTACTTC. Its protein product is CASSQVRVIYEQYF.

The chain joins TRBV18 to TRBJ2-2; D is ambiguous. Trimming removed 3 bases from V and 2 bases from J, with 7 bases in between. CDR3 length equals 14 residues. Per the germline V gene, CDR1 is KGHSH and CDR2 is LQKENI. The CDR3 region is CASSPSVNTGELFF. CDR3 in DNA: TGTGCCAGCTCACCGTCCGTTAACACCGGGGAGCTGTTTTTT.